This T cell receptor (beta chain) was profiled in a study of cytomegalovirus exposure and HLA in healthy donors (dated by TCRdb to the late 2010s). Turning to the overall study: According to a later analysis, one platform produced both the approximately 110 validation repertoires and the 666 repertoires of the first cohort. The study aimed to test whether signatures of past pathogen exposure could be identified by cataloging public T cell receptors. Along with the approximately 620-subject first cohort, a separate validation cohort of 120 different subjects was used. High-throughput TCR immunosequencing, statistical association of individual TCRs with disease status, and machine learning were combined to predict cytomegalovirus infection status. Study-wide findings and limitations: Cytomegalovirus status was reported to be diagnosed by the classifier with high specificity and sensitivity in both the original and validation cohorts. The study gave a list of about 170 TCR beta chains associated with cytomegalovirus. While some public TCRs were present in many individuals, most TCR sequences turned up only very rarely across donors. In a later analysis, TCRs clustered in the first cohort were found to also tend to co-occur in the 120 or so validation repertoires, with 94% of cluster scores above 0. In vitro tests confirmed that a few of the cytomegalovirus-associated TCR beta chains recognize cytomegalovirus antigens. A later analysis lacked HLA typing for the validation cohort, so it scored co-occurrence in that cohort across all 110 or so repertoires. The authors suggested that the approach could potentially be generalized to other disease states and immunological phenotypes.

Donors formed part of the validation cohort, which comprised 120 subjects and was distinct from the first cohort of several hundred subjects. To prepare the library, the immunoSEQ multiplex PCR assay was applied. For the original study's pipeline: A statistical classification framework was developed to diagnose cytomegalovirus status using the catalog of TCR beta chain sequences. Here the immuneACCESS table is served through TCRdb, limited to in-frame sequences with V and J called. Missing clones are a known gap in these copies; in checked studies unresolved V genes cover under half, and the rest lacks a known reason. The DNA was the basis for D and trimming; V, J and clone size are from that table. Here the sample has about 120,000 clones; under 90% occur a single time. Jointly, the top ten make up around 1.9% of the sample. About this clone itself: The antigen it binds to is not known. No quality values exist for individual bases; no much larger clone is one base distant.

Trimming removed 4 bases from V and 3 bases from J; the gene matches leave 8 bases unexplained. CDR3 length: 15 amino acids, cysteine to phenylalanine. The CDR3 DNA has 45 bases and is translated from base 1. CDR1 and CDR2, per the germline V gene (reference sequence), are SEHNR and FQNEAQ. The V and J segments used are TRBV7-9 and TRBJ2-7, with TRBD1 identical over 8 junction bases. This clonotype originated in a woman younger than 45 in good health and CMV-seronegative. Source material: PBMCs. The bases are TGTGCCAGCAGCTCCGGATACGACAGGGGCTACGAGCAGTACTTC. Its amino acids are CASSSGYDRGYEQYF.